Below, 25 T cell receptor beta chains from the same sample are listed, as sequenced in a study of blood T cell repertoires in COVID-19. Clones were read by immunoSEQ multiplex PCR, and TCRdb kept only the in-frame ones, dropping some. The table includes approximately 180,000 clones, approximately 82% detected once. The sample taken for sequencing was PBMCs or T cells enriched from blood (not recorded which). The source is a man aged 45-60 years who had recovered from COVID-19.

This clone has a handful of counts. This rearrangement joins TRBV9 to TRBJ1-4, with D possibly matching TRBD1 (6 bases). This CDR3 comprises 15 residues. Germline lookup yields CDR1 SGDLS and CDR2 YYNGEE. The ends were cut back, 0 bases at V and 8 bases at J, with 14 bases in the middle. The CDR3 nucleotides are TGTGCCAGCAGCGTAGGTCTGGGGGCAGAAGAAAAACTGTTTTTT. Protein: CASSVGLGAEEKLFF.

V is TRBV5-8 and J is TRBJ1-1; D may be TRBD1 (6 bases). V was cut by 6 bases and J by 4 bases, with 13 bases left in between. Germline V gene lookup returns CDR1 SGHTS and CDR2 YDEGEE. The CDR3 totals 13 residues. The DNA for the CDR3 is TGTGCCAGCAACCAGGGGTTGGGCACTGAAGCTTTCTTT. This translates into CASNQGLGTEAFF. Supplemented by reference TRBV5-8 and TRBJ1-1, the full variable domain reads EAGVTQSPTHLIKTRGQQATLRCSPISGHTSVYWYQQALGLGLQFLLWYDEGEERNRGNFPPRFSGRQFPNYSSELNVNALELEDSALYLCASNQGLGTEAFFGQGTRLTVV.

The V and J genes are TRBV19 and TRBJ1-5; maybe TRBD1 (5 bases). Germline V lookup: CDR1 LNHDA, CDR2 SQIVND (reference sequence). There are 17 residues in the CDR3. The V gene lost 8 bases and the J gene lost 1 base, with 21 bases spanning the gap. As DNA, the CDR3 is TGTGCCAGTCGGGTGGGCAGACAGCATTCCAGCAATCAGCCCCAGCATTTT. Protein product: CASRVGRQHSSNQPQHF.

V gene TRBV6-1 combines with J gene TRBJ1-5; the D gene is possibly TRBD1 (5 bases). Germline V gene sequence: CDR1 MNHNS, CDR2 SASEGT. Trimming left V 3 bases short and J 7 bases short, with 13 bases between. CDR3 size: 14 residues. CDR3 loop: CASSEGGARQPQHF. The CDR3 DNA follows: TGTGCCAGCAGTGAGGGCGGGGCGAGGCAGCCCCAGCATTTT.

The chain is built from TRBV18 and TRBJ1-2; TRBD1 aligns across 9 bases. J was trimmed by 7 bases and V by 5 bases; bases with no gene match: 5. The CDR3 totals 13 residues. Germline V lookup: CDR1 KGHSH, CDR2 LQKENI. CDR3 loop: CASSTQGARGYTF. The CDR3 region has the DNA TGTGCCAGCTCAACACAGGGGGCGCGTGGCTACACCTTC.

This clone was picked up a small number of times. The chain couples TRBV7-2 to TRBJ2-5; D is possibly TRBD1 (7 bases). CDR1 is SGHTA, CDR2 FQGNSA, per germline. Trimming shortened V by 5 bases and J by 9 bases, and 19 bases separated the two germline ends. The CDR3 runs to 14 residues. CDR3 sequence: CASSPLRQGGAQYF. CDR3 nucleotide sequence: TGTGCCAGCAGCCCTCTCCGACAGGGAGGTGCCCAGTACTTC.

The gene calls are TRBV3-1 (or the pseudogene TRBV3-2) and TRBJ1-2; D remains unclear. Trimming cost V 3 bases and J 6 bases, with 8 bases left between them. This CDR3 contains 12 residues. CDR1 is LGHDT, CDR2 YNNKEL, per germline (reference sequence). The DNA for the CDR3 is TGTGCCAGCAGCCAGGGGAGCAATGGCTACACCTTC. This codes for CASSQGSNGYTF.

The chain has TRBV7-6 and TRBJ2-2; a possible D gene is TRBD2 (5 bases). This CDR3 is built from 16 residues. Trimming pared 3 bases from V and 5 bases from J, leaving 16 bases between. Per germline, CDR1 SGHVS and CDR2 FNYEAQ. The CDR3 bases are TGTGCCAGCAGCTTGGCGGTCGCTAGGACTACCGGGGAGCTGTTTTTT. Translated: CASSLAVARTTGELFF.

V gene TRBV6-1 combines with J gene TRBJ1-5; no firm D call. This CDR3 is built from 14 residues. V lost 3 bases and J 7 bases, leaving 13 bases between the germline ends. Per the germline V gene, CDR1 is MNHNS and CDR2 is SASEGT. The CDR3 bases are TGTGCCAGCAGTGAGTACGGGGATCGACAGCCCCAGCATTTT. Translated, it gives CASSEYGDRQPQHF.

The chain uses TRBV6-5 and TRBJ1-1; the D is unclear. CDR3 size: 13 residues. Germline V CDR1 and CDR2: MNHEY, SVGAGI. Trimming removed 7 bases from V and 1 base from J, with 10 bases in between. The CDR3 DNA reads as TGTGCCAGCAAAGCGGGCCCGAACACTGAAGCTTTCTTT. Its protein is CASKAGPNTEAFF.

The rearrangement uses TRBV19 and TRBJ1-4; D may be TRBD1 (5 bases). Germline V gives CDR1 LNHDA, CDR2 SQIVND (reference sequence). CDR3 length: 13 amino acids. V lost 6 bases, J lost 8 bases, and 13 bases lay in between. CDR3 protein: CASRRTLREKLFF. In DNA form, the CDR3 reads TGTGCCAGTAGGAGGACACTGCGGGAAAAACTGTTTTTT.

The rearrangement links TRBV7-9 to TRBJ1-1, with D perhaps matching TRBD1 (5 bases). This CDR3 spans 13 amino acids. V dropped 5 bases and J dropped 3 bases, with 10 bases sitting between them. The germline V gene has CDR1 SEHNR and CDR2 FQNEAQ (reference sequence). The CDR3: CASSAPQDTEAFF. The CDR3 DNA is TGTGCCAGCAGCGCGCCACAGGACACTGAAGCTTTCTTT.

The rearrangement links TRBV7-6 to TRBJ1-5; 9 bases map to TRBD1. The CDR3 has 13 residues. The germline V gene encodes CDR1 SGHVS and CDR2 FNYEAQ. The junction had 5 bases not matched to a gene; V was cut back by 5 bases and J by 9 bases. For the CDR3, the DNA is TGTGCCAGCAGCAAAGACAGGGGGTGGCCCCAGCATTTT. Translating it yields CASSKDRGWPQHF.

The CDR3 nucleotides read TGCAGCGCGTCCCGGGACAGGGGGCAAGCTTTCTTT. Residues: CSASRDRGQAFF. This chain links TRBV29-1 with TRBJ1-1, with 12 bases fitting TRBD1. CDR1 is SQVTM, CDR2 ANQGSEA, per germline. The CDR3 length is 12 residues. After removal of 7 bases from V and 9 bases from J, the junction contained 6 bases not matched to a gene.

The chain combines TRBV21-1 with TRBJ2-7; the table's D call of TRBD1 was not tested on the DNA. TRBV21-1 corresponds to a pseudogene. The CDR3 is made up of 15 amino acids. CDR3 region: CASSKSTAGTYEQYF. Here the CDR3 DNA reads TGTGCCAGCAGCAAATCGACAGCAGGAACCTACGAGCAGTACTTC.

The rearrangement uses TRBV6-5 and TRBJ1-2, with 8 bases fitting TRBD1. Germline values: CDR1 MNHEY, CDR2 SVGAGI. The trim removed 6 bases at V and 6 bases at J, leaving 12 bases unmatched. This CDR3 is built from 15 residues. CDR3 coding DNA: TGTGCCAGCAGGCAGACAGGGGCGAAGGAGGATGGCTACACCTTC. As protein: CASRQTGAKEDGYTF.

The rearrangement uses TRBV28 and TRBJ2-5, with 10 bases matching TRBD2. This CDR3 is built from 18 residues. The trim removed 4 bases at V and 2 bases at J, leaving 13 bases unmatched. The germline gives CDR1 MDHEN, CDR2 SYDVKM. CDR3 residues: CASSSLHLLAGDQETQYF. The CDR3 DNA follows: TGTGCCAGCAGTTCGCTCCACCTTCTAGCGGGGGATCAAGAGACCCAGTACTTC.

V and J are TRBV6-5 and TRBJ1-2; a possible D gene is TRBD1 (5 bases). V shed 0 bases and J shed 4 bases, with 12 bases lying between them. The CDR3 runs to 15 residues. Germline CDR1 is MNHEY and CDR2 is SVGAGI. The CDR3 DNA reads as TGTGCCAGCAGTTACTCTTGGGAGGGGACCTATGGCTACACCTTC. Encoded protein: CASSYSWEGTYGYTF.

The chain couples TRBV6-5 to TRBJ2-2; TRBD1 might be the D (6 bases). From germline, CDR1 is MNHEY and CDR2 SVGAGI. The V gene lost 6 bases and the J gene lost 0 bases, with 11 bases spanning the gap. This CDR3 contains 15 residues. As DNA, the CDR3 is TGTGCCAGCAGCCCCGGACAGCCGAACACCGGGGAGCTGTTTTTT. This encodes CASSPGQPNTGELFF.

This clone has only a few counts. The chain links TRBV27 to TRBJ2-7; 8 nucleotides align to TRBD1. Germline CDR1 is MNHEY and CDR2 is SMNVEV (reference sequence). The V segment lost 6 bases and the J segment 4 bases; nucleotides outside the gene matches: 5. The CDR3 extends over 13 amino acids. The CDR3 protein is CASRAGGAYEQYF. As DNA, the CDR3 is TGTGCCAGCAGGGCAGGGGGCGCGTACGAGCAGTACTTC.

This chain joins TRBV15 and TRBJ2-2; 8 positions match TRBD1. CDR1 is LNHNV and CDR2 is YYDKDF in the germline V gene (reference sequence). CDR3 length: 17 amino acids. The trim removed 4 bases at V and 1 base at J, leaving 8 bases unmatched. CDR3 loop: CATSKPRTGMNTGELFF. The CDR3 nucleotides read TGTGCCACCAGCAAACCCAGGACAGGGATGAACACCGGGGAGCTGTTTTTT. Based on the CDR3 plus reference TRBV15 and TRBJ2-2, the full variable domain is DAMVIQNPRYQVTQFGKPVTLSCSQTLNHNVMYWYQQKSSQAPKLLFHYYDKDFNNEADTPDNFQSRRPNTSFCFLDIRSPGLGDTAMYLCATSKPRTGMNTGELFFGEGSRLTVL.

The V and J genes are TRBV4-1 and TRBJ1-2; 8 bases fit TRBD1. V was clipped by 2 bases and J by 4 bases; unmatched bases: 15. The CDR3 has 18 amino acids. Per the germline V gene, CDR1 is MGHRA and CDR2 is YSYEKL. This CDR3 reads CASSQSAIAQGASYGYTF. The CDR3 DNA reads TGCGCCAGCAGCCAATCGGCAATTGCTCAGGGGGCGAGCTATGGCTACACCTTC.

Worth noting for this clone: This sample includes further DNA sequences coding for the same CDR3. V is TRBV5-1 and J is TRBJ1-2; D might be TRBD1 (5 bases). Germline loops: CDR1 SGHRS, CDR2 YFSETQ. The CDR3 sequence is 13 residues long. V was cut by 1 base and J by 4 bases, with 8 bases left in between. CDR3 nucleotides: TGCGCCAGCAGCTTGCAGGACACCTATGGCTACACCTTC. Its protein product is CASSLQDTYGYTF.

V gene TRBV6-5 combines with J gene TRBJ1-1; D may be TRBD1 (6 bases). The V gene lost 6 bases and the J gene lost 2 bases, with 13 bases spanning the gap. This CDR3 is built from 14 residues. Germline CDR1 and CDR2: MNHEY and SVGAGI. The CDR3 sequence: CASRYTGQNTEAFF. The CDR3 nucleotides read TGTGCCAGCAGATATACAGGGCAAAACACTGAAGCTTTCTTT.

The chain carries TRBV5-1 and TRBJ1-1; the D is unclear. Between the trimmed V and J ends, which lost 0 bases and 4 bases, there was a span of 10 bases. Germline V gives CDR1 SGHRS, CDR2 YFSETQ. This CDR3 comprises 14 residues. The CDR3 reads CASSLGARSTEAFF. DNA of the CDR3: TGCGCCAGCAGCTTGGGGGCGCGATCCACTGAAGCTTTCTTT.